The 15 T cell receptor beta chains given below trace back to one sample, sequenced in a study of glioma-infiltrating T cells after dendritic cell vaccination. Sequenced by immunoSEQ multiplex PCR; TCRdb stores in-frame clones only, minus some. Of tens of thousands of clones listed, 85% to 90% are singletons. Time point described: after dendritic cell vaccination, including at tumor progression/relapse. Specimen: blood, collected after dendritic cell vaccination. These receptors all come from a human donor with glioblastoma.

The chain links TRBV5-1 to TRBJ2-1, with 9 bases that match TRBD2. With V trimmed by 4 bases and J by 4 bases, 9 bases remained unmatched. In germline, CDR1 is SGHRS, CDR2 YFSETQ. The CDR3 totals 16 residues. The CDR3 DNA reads TGCGCCAGCAGCCAGCTAGCGGGGCCATCATACAATGAGCAGTTCTTC. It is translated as CASSQLAGPSYNEQFF.

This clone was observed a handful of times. CDR3 nucleotides: TGTGCCAGCAGTTTTAGCGGCCTCGGGGGGGGAATCAATGAGCAGTTCTTC. This sequence encodes CASSFSGLGGGINEQFF. The chain uses TRBV13 and TRBJ2-1; 8 nucleotides align to TRBD2. V lost 6 bases to trimming and J lost 6 bases; unmatched junction nucleotides: 16. CDR3 length equals 17 residues. Germline V gives CDR1 PRHDT, CDR2 FYEKMQ (reference sequence).

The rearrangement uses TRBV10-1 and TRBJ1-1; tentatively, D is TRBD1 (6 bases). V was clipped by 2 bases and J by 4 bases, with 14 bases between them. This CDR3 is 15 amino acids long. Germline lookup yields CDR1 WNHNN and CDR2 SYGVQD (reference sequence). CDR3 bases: TGCGCCAGCAGTGAGCTGCGGCGAGGGGGCACTGAAGCTTTCTTT. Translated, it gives CASSELRRGGTEAFF.

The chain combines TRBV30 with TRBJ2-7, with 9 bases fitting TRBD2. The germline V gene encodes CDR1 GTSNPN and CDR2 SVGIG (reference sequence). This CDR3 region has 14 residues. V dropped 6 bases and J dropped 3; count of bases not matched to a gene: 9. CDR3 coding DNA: TGTGCCTGCAAACAGGCGGGGGGGGGCTACGAGCAGTACTTC. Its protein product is CACKQAGGGYEQYF.

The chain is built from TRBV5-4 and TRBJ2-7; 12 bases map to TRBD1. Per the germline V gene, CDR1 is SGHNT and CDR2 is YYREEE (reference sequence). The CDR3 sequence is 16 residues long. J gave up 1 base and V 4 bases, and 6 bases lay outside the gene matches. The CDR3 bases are TGTGCCAGCAGCAGGGGACAGGGGGCAGGGTCCTACGAGCAGTACTTC. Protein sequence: CASSRGQGAGSYEQYF.

The CDR3 sequence is CASSQGQGNYQDTGELFF. CDR3 DNA sequence: TGTGCCAGCAGCCAAGGACAGGGGAACTATCAGGACACCGGGGAGCTGTTTTTT. The rearrangement links TRBV11-3 to TRBJ2-2, with TRBD1 matching over 9 bases. Trimming removed 5 bases from V and 3 bases from J; junction bases left unmatched: 13. Germline V lookup: CDR1 SGHNT, CDR2 YENEEA. The CDR3 covers 18 residues.

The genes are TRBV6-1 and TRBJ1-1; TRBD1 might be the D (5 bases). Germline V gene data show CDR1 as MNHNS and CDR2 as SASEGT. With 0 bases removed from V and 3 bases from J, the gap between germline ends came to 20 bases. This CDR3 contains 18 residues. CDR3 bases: TGTGCCAGCAGTGAAGCTCTATTGCCCCGGGGAGGGGACACTGAAGCTTTCTTT. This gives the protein CASSEALLPRGGDTEAFF.

The CDR3 DNA reads as TGTGCCAGCAGCGCCGGGACAGGACACTACACCTTC. Its translation is CASSAGTGHYTF. The chain recombines TRBV9 with TRBJ1-2, with TRBD1 identical over 8 bases. The ends lost 3 bases at V and 10 bases at J; junction bases unmatched: 5. The length of the CDR3 is 12 residues. CDR1 is SGDLS, CDR2 YYNGEE, per germline.

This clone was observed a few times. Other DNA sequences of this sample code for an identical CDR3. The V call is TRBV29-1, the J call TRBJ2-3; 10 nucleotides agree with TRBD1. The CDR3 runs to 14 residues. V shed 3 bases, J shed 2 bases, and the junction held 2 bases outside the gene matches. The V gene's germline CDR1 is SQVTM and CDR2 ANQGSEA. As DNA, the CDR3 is TGCAGCGTTGAGGGACAGGGGCTCACAGATACGCAGTATTTT. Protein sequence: CSVEGQGLTDTQYF.

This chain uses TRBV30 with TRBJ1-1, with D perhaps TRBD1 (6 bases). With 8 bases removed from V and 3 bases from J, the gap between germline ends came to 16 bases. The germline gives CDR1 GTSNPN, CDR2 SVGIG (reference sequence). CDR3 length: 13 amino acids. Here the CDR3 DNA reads TGTGCCACCGAACGGGGGGGCCACACTGAAGCTTTCTTT. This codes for CATERGGHTEAFF.

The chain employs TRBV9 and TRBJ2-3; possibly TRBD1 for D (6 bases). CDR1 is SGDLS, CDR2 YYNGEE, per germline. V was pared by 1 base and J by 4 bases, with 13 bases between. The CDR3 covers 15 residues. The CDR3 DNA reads TGTGCCAGCAGCGTAAGAACAGGGTGGGCAGATACGCAGTATTTT. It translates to CASSVRTGWADTQYF.

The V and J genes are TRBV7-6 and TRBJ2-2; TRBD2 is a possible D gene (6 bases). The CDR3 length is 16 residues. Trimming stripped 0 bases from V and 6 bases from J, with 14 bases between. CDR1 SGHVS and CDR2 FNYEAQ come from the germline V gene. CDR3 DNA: TGTGCCAGCAGCTTAGCGGGAGGCCAAGGGGCCGGGGAGCTGTTTTTT. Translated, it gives CASSLAGGQGAGELFF.

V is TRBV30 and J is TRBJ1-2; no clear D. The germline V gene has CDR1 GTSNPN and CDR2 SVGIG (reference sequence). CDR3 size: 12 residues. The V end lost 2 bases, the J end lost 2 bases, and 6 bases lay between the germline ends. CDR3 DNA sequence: TGTGCCTGGAGTCCGGGGAACTATGGCTACACCTTC. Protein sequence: CAWSPGNYGYTF.

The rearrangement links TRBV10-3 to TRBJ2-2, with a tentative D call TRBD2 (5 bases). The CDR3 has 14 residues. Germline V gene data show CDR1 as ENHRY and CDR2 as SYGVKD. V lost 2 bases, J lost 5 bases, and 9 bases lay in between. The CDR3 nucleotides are TGTGCCATCAGTGAGGTACGGGAAACCGGGGAGCTGTTTTTT. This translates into CAISEVRETGELFF.

The CDR3 is CASSIGQGREKLFF. CDR3 DNA sequence: TGTGCCAGCAGCATCGGCCAGGGTCGGGAAAAACTGTTTTTT. V is TRBV7-9 and J is TRBJ1-4; D possibly corresponds to TRBD1 (5 bases). Trimming took off 5 bases at V and 8 bases at J, with 15 bases between the two ends. This CDR3 comprises 14 residues. CDR1 and CDR2 (germline): SEHNR, FQNEAQ (reference sequence).